What follows are 7 T cell receptor beta chains derived from one specimen sequenced in a study of blood T cell repertoires in COVID-19. Repertoires were generated with immunoSEQ multiplex PCR, while TCRdb's copy carries only in-frame clones and drops some. The sample lists 300,000 to 350,000 clones; 87% were seen once. Sequenced: peripheral blood. The source of these receptors is a woman aged 50 to 60 with COVID-19, enrolled during active disease.

This sequence joins TRBV19 and TRBJ2-3, with D perhaps matching TRBD1 (5 bases). CDR1 and CDR2 (germline): LNHDA, SQIVND (reference sequence). The length of the CDR3 is 13 residues. Trimming left V 3 bases short and J 3 bases short, with 7 bases between. The CDR3 loop is CASSIQGTDTQYF. CDR3 in DNA: TGTGCCAGTAGTATTCAGGGAACAGATACGCAGTATTTT.

The chain employs TRBV6-5 and TRBJ2-3; 7 nucleotides line up with TRBD2. The CDR3 sequence is 14 residues long. The junction had 6 bases not matched to a gene; V was cut back by 7 bases and J by 2 bases. Germline V CDR1 and CDR2: MNHEY, SVGAGI. The CDR3 nucleotides read TGTGCCAGCAAGCCGGGAGGTCTCACAGATACGCAGTATTTT. Protein product: CASKPGGLTDTQYF.

The chain couples TRBV29-1 to TRBJ2-1; D possibly matches TRBD1 or TRBD2 (9 bases each). CDR3 length equals 17 residues. The V end was cut by 8 bases, the J end by 7 bases, with 30 bases between. Germline V gene sequence: CDR1 SQVTM, CDR2 ANQGSEA. This CDR3 is CSTTGTGKLAGGNEQFF. Here the CDR3 DNA reads TGCAGCACGACCGGGACAGGGAAACTAGCGGGTGGGAATGAGCAGTTCTTC.

The chain uses TRBV5-1 and TRBJ2-3; maybe TRBD2 (6 bases). This CDR3 comprises 17 residues. The V and J ends lost 6 bases and 0 bases respectively, with 20 bases between them. CDR1 is SGHRS and CDR2 is YFSETQ in the germline V gene. The CDR3 DNA sequence: TGCGCCAGCACTTTGGGGGGAAGGGTCCCTAGCACAGATACGCAGTATTTT. Its protein is CASTLGGRVPSTDTQYF.

The rearrangement uses TRBV15 and TRBJ1-4; no firm D call. In germline, CDR1 is LNHNV, CDR2 YYDKDF (reference sequence). V was pared by 4 bases and J by 2 bases, with 14 bases between. CDR3 size: 16 residues. The CDR3 loop is CATSTVYGSTNEKLFF. Here the CDR3 DNA reads TGTGCCACCAGCACCGTCTACGGGAGTACTAATGAAAAACTGTTTTTT. The variable domain in full, with the rest retrieved from reference TRBV15 and TRBJ1-4, is DAMVIQNPRYQVTQFGKPVTLSCSQTLNHNVMYWYQQKSSQAPKLLFHYYDKDFNNEADTPDNFQSRRPNTSFCFLDIRSPGLGDTAMYLCATSTVYGSTNEKLFFGSGTQLSVL.

This chain connects TRBV6-2 or TRBV6-3 to TRBJ2-7; 9 bases fit TRBD1. Germline V CDR1 and CDR2: MNHEY, SVGEGT. The trim removed 7 bases at V and 0 bases at J, leaving 19 bases unmatched. The CDR3 is 19 amino acids. CDR3 protein: CASTPSTARTGANSYEQYF. The DNA for the CDR3 is TGTGCCAGCACCCCCTCCACGGCCCGGACAGGGGCGAACTCCTACGAGCAGTACTTC.

The chain couples TRBV11-2 to TRBJ1-1; TRBD1 matches 7 bases. Germline V gives CDR1 SGHAT, CDR2 FQNNGV. Trimming removed 5 bases from V and 5 bases from J; junction bases left unmatched: 11. This CDR3 contains 15 residues. The CDR3 coding sequence is TGTGCCAGCAGCCGACAGGGATTAATAGGGACTGAAGCTTTCTTT. This encodes CASSRQGLIGTEAFF. The full variable domain, with the rest looked up from reference TRBV11-2 and TRBJ1-1, is EAGVAQSPRYKIIEKRQSVAFWCNPISGHATLYWYQQILGQGPKLLIQFQNNGVVDDSQLPKDRFSAERLKGVDSTLKIQPAKLEDSAVYLCASSRQGLIGTEAFFGQGTRLTVV.